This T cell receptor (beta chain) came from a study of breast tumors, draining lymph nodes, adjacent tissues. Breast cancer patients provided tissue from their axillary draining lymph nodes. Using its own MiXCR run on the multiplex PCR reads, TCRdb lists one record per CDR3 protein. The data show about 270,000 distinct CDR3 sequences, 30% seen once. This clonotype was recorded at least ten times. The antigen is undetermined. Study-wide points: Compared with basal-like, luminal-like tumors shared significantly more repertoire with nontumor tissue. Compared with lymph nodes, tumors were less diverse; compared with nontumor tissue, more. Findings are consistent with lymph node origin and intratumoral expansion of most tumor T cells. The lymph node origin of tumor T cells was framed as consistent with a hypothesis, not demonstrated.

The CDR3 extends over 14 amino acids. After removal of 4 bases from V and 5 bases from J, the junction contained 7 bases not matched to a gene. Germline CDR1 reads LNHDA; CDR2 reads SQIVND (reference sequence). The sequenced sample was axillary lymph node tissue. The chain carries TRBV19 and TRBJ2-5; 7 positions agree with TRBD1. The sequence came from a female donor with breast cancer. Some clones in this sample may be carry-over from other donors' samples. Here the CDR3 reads CASSTFDRVETQYF. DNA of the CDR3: TGTGCCAGTAGTACCTTCGACAGGGTGGAGACCCAGTACTTC.